Included here is one T cell receptor beta chain sequence, with context. Its antigen is unidentified. The method was immunoSEQ multiplex PCR; TCRdb's version includes in-frame clones alone and lacks a portion of them. The table has about 89,000 clones, roughly 93% seen once; the top ten hold around 0.18%. With 7 bases clipped from V and 7 bases from J, the junction kept 9 bases outside the gene matches. The CDR3 has 14 residues. Germline V gene data show CDR1 as ENHRY and CDR2 as SYGVKD. The sample belongs to a study of graft-versus-host responses after intestinal transplantation. Study as a whole: Every one of the recipients received anti-thymocyte globulin induction and afterwards took tacrolimus and steroids for about 3 years. General study results and limits: Circulating GvH clones peaking coincided with falling HvG clones soon after transplant. Some patients had graft-donor T cell macrochimerism, and their allografts showed high graft-versus-host to host-versus-graft clonal ratios. GvH clones detected in recipient marrow included some appearing first in ileum or blood.

This rearrangement joins TRBV10-3 to TRBJ2-1; 8 bases map to TRBD1. The source of this sequence is a human donor who was the organ donor for an intestinal transplant. The source material was unstimulated CD4+ T cells sorted from spleen or lymph node cells, sampled before transplant. The CDR3 is CAITRQGISNEQFF. In DNA, the CDR3 is TGTGCCATCACTAGACAGGGGATTTCGAATGAGCAGTTCTTC.